A single sample gave rise to the 10 T cell receptor beta chains below, sequenced in a study of Graves' ophthalmopathy and Graves' hyperthyroidism. Amplification of the TCR beta CDR3 regions used RNA transcripts (as template). The authors performed first-round RT-PCR with HTBI primers and then a second-round multiplex PCR. In TCRdb, the multiplex PCR reads were re-called with MiXCR into one record per CDR3 protein. Of 210,000 or so distinct CDR3 sequences in the sample, about 32% were seen once. Sample: peripheral blood. These receptors were collected from a man between 45 and 60 years old with Graves' ophthalmopathy.

This clonotype was recorded many times. The CDR3, as DNA: TGTGCCAGCAGCTTCGGGACTTCCCAAGAGACCCAGTACTTC. This gives the protein CASSFGTSQETQYF. This chain uses TRBV9 with TRBJ2-5, with D possibly TRBD2 on 6 matching bases. V was clipped by 4 bases and J by 1 base, with 11 bases between them. CDR1 and CDR2 from the germline V gene are SGDLS and YYNGEE. There are 14 residues in the CDR3.

V and J are TRBV7-8 and TRBJ2-7; D gene uncertain. V lost 5 bases, J lost 3 bases, and 11 bases lay in between. CDR1 is SGHVS, CDR2 FQNEAQ, per germline. This CDR3 contains 13 residues. The CDR3 reads CASSRQQDYEQYF. CDR3 in DNA: TGTGCCAGCAGCCGACAACAAGACTACGAGCAGTACTTC.

This clonotype was seen many times. One end of the junction varies from germline; a read error may be responsible. The rearrangement uses TRBV5-1 and TRBJ2-5; D is undetermined. The CDR3 totals 16 residues. From germline, CDR1 is SGHRS and CDR2 YFSETQ. The CDR3 region has the DNA TGCGCCAGCAGCTTGGGGCCCGAGGAATTTGAAGAGGCCCAGTACTTC. It is translated as CASSLGPEEFEEAQYF.

This clonotype was detected many times. The genes are TRBV20-1 and TRBJ1-5, with D unclear. V lost 6 bases to trimming and J lost 3 bases, with 12 bases between them. Germline assignment: CDR1 DFQATT and CDR2 SNEGSKA (reference sequence). This CDR3 spans 13 amino acids. The DNA for the CDR3 is TGCAGTGCGACCGGTTTAATCAATCAGCCCCAGCATTTT. Residues: CSATGLINQPQHF.

Many counts were recorded for this clonotype. The chain uses TRBV28 and TRBJ2-7; tentative D call: TRBD2 (6 bases). Deletions cut 7 bases from V and 2 bases from J, with 15 bases between. This CDR3 contains 14 residues. Germline V gives CDR1 MDHEN, CDR2 SYDVKM. CDR3: CASTPGGKTYEQYF. The DNA for the CDR3 is TGTGCCAGCACTCCGGGCGGGAAAACCTACGAGCAGTACTTC.

This clonotype appeared many times. The chain combines TRBV6-2 or TRBV6-3 with TRBJ1-5; 7 bases line up with TRBD1. The CDR3 runs 14 residues. Per the germline V gene, CDR1 is MNHEY and CDR2 is SVGEGT. V lost 3 bases and J lost 8; bases outside the gene matches: 7. In DNA form, the CDR3 reads TGTGCCAGCAGTTATTGGCAGGGGGGGAAGCCCCAGCATTTT. This encodes CASSYWQGGKPQHF.

This clonotype was detected ten times or more. J is TRBJ2-3 and V is TRBV6-1, with D perhaps matching TRBD1 (6 bases). Per germline, CDR1 MNHNS and CDR2 SASEGT. Deletions cut 7 bases from V and 2 bases from J, with 13 bases between. The CDR3 is 14 residues long. CDR3 coding DNA: TGTGCCAGCAAACAGGGTCTTTACACAGATACGCAGTATTTT. It is translated as CASKQGLYTDTQYF.

This clonotype has just a few counts. The gene calls are TRBV6-1 and TRBJ2-5; 8 nucleotides agree with TRBD1. CDR1 is MNHNS, CDR2 SASEGT, per germline. The CDR3 covers 14 residues. The V and J ends lost 3 bases and 4 bases, in that order; junction bases with no gene match: 4. As DNA, the CDR3 is TGTGCCAGCAGTGAGGACAGGGTAAGAGAGACCCAGTACTTC. Amino acid sequence: CASSEDRVRETQYF.

The chain joins TRBV7-8 to TRBJ1-5; no firm D call. The CDR3 extends over 16 amino acids. Germline CDR1 reads SGHVS; CDR2 reads FQNEAQ. V lost 4 bases, J lost 3 bases, and 16 bases lay in between. In DNA, the CDR3 is TGTGCCAGCAGCTCAGCGGTCTGGCAGGACAATCAGCCCCAGCATTTT. It codes for CASSSAVWQDNQPQHF. Full variable domain (rest looked up from reference TRBV7-8 and TRBJ1-5): GAGVSQSPRYKVAKRGQDVALRCDPISGHVSLFWYQQALGQGPEFLTYFQNEAQLDKSGLPSDRFFAERPEGSVSTLKIQRTQQEDSAVYLCASSSAVWQDNQPQHFGDGTRLSIL.

In its sample, this clonotype was seen many times. The chain employs TRBV28 and TRBJ2-5; D is uncertain. The CDR3 covers 13 residues. Germline loops: CDR1 MDHEN, CDR2 SYDVKM. Trimming shortened V by 7 bases and J by 5 bases, and 14 bases separated the two germline ends. The CDR3 DNA follows: TGTGCCAGCAACTTGGGTGGGGTCGAGACCCAGTACTTC. It yields the protein CASNLGGVETQYF. The complete variable domain, with remaining parts taken from reference TRBV28 and TRBJ2-5, reads DVKVTQSSRYLVKRTGEKVFLECVQDMDHENMFWYRQDPGLGLRLIYFSYDVKMKEKGDIPEGYSVSREKKERFSLILESASTNQTSMYLCASNLGGVETQYFGPGTRLLVL.